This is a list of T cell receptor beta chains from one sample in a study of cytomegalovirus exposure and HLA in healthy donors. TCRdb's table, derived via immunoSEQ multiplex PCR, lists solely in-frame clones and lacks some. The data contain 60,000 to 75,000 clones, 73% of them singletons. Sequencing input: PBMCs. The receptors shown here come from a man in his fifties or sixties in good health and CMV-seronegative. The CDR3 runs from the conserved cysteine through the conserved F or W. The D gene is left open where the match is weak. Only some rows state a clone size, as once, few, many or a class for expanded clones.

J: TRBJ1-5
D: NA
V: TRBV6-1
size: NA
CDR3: CASTGQKYQPQHF
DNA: TGTGCCAGCACTGGACAGAAATATCAGCCCCAGCATTTT

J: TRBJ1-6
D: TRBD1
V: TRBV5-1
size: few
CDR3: CASSQGENSPLHF
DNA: TGCGCCAGCAGTCAGGGGGAGAATTCACCCCTCCACTTT

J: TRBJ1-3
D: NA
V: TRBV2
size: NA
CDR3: CASKVGGGRNTIYF
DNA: TGTGCCAGCAAGGTGGGGGGGGGTAGAAACACCATATATTTT

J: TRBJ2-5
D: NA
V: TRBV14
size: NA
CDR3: CASSPRVFETQYF
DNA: TGTGCCAGCAGCCCACGGGTGTTCGAGACCCAGTACTTC

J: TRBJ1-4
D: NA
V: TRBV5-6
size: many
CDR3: CASSRPRASTNEKLFF
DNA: TGTGCCAGCAGTCGGCCCAGGGCGTCAACTAATGAAAAACTGTTTTTT

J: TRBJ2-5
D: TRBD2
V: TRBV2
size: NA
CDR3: CASSVTSGGGETQYF
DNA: TGTGCCAGCAGTGTGACTAGCGGGGGTGGAGAGACCCAGTACTTC

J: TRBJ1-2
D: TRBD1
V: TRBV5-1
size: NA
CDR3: CASSLGTHRGTNYGYTF
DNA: TGCGCCAGCAGCTTGGGCACCCACAGGGGGACTAACTATGGCTACACCTTC

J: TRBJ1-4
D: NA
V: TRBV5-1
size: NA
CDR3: CASSLADIGDEKLFF
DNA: TGCGCCAGCAGCTTGGCGGACATAGGGGATGAAAAACTGTTTTTT

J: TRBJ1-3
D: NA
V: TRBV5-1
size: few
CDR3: CASSLGWGSSGNTIYF
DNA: TGCGCCAGCAGCTTGGGGTGGGGCTCCAGTGGAAACACCATATATTTT

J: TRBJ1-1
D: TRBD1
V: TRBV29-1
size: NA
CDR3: CSVARDRITEAFF
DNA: TGCAGCGTTGCTCGGGACAGAATCACTGAAGCTTTCTTT

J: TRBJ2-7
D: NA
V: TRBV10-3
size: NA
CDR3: CAISETGYEQYF
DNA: TGTGCCATCAGTGAGACAGGGTACGAGCAGTACTTC

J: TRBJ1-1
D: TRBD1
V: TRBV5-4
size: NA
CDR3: CASSLGQGETEAFF
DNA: TGTGCCAGCAGCTTGGGACAGGGGGAAACTGAAGCTTTCTTT

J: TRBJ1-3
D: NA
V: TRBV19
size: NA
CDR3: CASSIGLSGNTIYF
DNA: TGTGCCAGTAGTATCGGACTCTCTGGAAACACCATATATTTT

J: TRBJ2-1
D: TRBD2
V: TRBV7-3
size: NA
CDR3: CASSLDSGGAVEQFF
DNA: TGTGCCAGCAGCTTAGATAGCGGGGGGGCGGTTGAGCAGTTCTTC

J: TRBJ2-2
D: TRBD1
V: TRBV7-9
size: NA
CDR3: CASSGGTGWVANTGELFF
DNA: TGTGCCAGCAGCGGAGGGACAGGGTGGGTGGCGAACACCGGGGAGCTGTTTTTT

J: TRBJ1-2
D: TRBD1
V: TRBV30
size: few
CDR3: CAWNSGTGGGYTF
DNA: TGTGCCTGGAACTCCGGGACAGGCGGTGGCTACACCTTC

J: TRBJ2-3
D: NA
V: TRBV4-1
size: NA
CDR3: CASSLGPSRADTQYF
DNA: TGCGCCAGCAGCCTAGGTCCCTCCCGGGCAGATACGCAGTATTTT

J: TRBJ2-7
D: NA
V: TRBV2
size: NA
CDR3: CASSGAESSYEQYF
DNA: TGTGCCAGCAGTGGGGCAGAGTCCTCCTACGAGCAGTACTTC

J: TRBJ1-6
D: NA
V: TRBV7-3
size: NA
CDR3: CASSLTAGSPLHF
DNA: TGTGCCAGCAGCTTAACCGCGGGGTCACCCCTCCACTTT

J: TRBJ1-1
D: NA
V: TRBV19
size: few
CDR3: CASSPQGRGMNTEAFF
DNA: TGTGCCAGTAGTCCACAGGGAAGAGGGATGAACACTGAAGCTTTCTTT

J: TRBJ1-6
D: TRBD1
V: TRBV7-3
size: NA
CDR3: CASSKLPGQGGSPLHF
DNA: TGTGCCAGCAGTAAGTTACCGGGACAGGGAGGCTCACCCCTCCACTTT

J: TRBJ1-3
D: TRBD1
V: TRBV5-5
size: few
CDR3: CASTRLTQDRISGNTIYF
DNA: TGTGCCAGCACCAGACTCACACAGGACAGGATCTCTGGAAACACCATATATTTT

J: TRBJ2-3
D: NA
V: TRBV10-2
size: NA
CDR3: CASSLKNTQYF
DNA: TGCGCCAGCAGTCTTAAAAATACGCAGTATTTT

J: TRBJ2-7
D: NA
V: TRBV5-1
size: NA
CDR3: CASSLQDSYEQYF
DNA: TGCGCCAGCAGCCTACAGGATTCCTACGAGCAGTACTTC

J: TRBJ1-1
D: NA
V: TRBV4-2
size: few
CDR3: CASSQDKNTEAFF
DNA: TGTGCCAGCAGCCAAGATAAGAACACTGAAGCTTTCTTT

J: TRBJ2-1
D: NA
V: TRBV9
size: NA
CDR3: CASSVAALQYNNEQFF
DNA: TGTGCCAGCAGCGTTGCGGCCCTACAATATAACAATGAGCAGTTCTTC